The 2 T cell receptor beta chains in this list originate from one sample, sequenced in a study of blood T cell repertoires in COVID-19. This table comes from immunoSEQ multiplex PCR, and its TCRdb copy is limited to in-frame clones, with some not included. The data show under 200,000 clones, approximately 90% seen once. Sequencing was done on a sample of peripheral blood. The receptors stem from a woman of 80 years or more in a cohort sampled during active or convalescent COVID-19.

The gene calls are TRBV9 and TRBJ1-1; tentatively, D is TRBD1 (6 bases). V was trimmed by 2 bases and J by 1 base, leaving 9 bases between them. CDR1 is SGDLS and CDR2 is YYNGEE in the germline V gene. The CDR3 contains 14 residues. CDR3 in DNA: TGTGCCAGCAGCGTCCAGGGGAGGAACACTGAAGCTTTCTTT. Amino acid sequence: CASSVQGRNTEAFF.

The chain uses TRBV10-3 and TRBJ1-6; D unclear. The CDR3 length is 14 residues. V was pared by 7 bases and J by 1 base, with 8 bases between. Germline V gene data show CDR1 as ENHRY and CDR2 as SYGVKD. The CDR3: CAINPGSYNSPLHF. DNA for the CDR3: TGTGCCATCAATCCGGGGTCCTATAATTCACCCCTCCACTTT.